One sample yielded the 15 T cell receptor beta chains listed below, sequenced in a study of T cell repertoires in cytomegalovirus infection. TCRdb reprocessed the reads with MiXCR, giving one entry per CDR3 protein. The sample yields approximately 300,000 distinct CDR3 sequences, just under 25% seen once. The antigens these receptors bind are not known. The sample in question was cultured PBMCs, obtained from culture after CMV antigen stimulation. The receptors derive from a human donor in good health (CMV status not recorded). Some clones in this sample may be carry-over from other donors' samples.

This clonotype occurred a few times. V gene TRBV20-1 combines with J gene TRBJ2-3, with D hard to call. The germline gives CDR1 DFQATT, CDR2 SNEGSKA (reference sequence). The CDR3 is 11 amino acids. V was cut by 5 bases and J by 2 bases, with 5 bases left in between. CDR3 protein: CSAGDTDTQYF. CDR3 coding DNA: TGCAGTGCTGGCGACACAGATACGCAGTATTTT.

The table lists this clonotype with a few counts. The rearrangement uses TRBV12-3 or TRBV12-4 and TRBJ1-1, with D possibly TRBD1 on 5 matching bases. The CDR3 spans 16 residues. V lost 4 bases and J lost 1, with 16 bases in between. CDR3 DNA sequence: TGTGCCAGCAGTTCGGGCAAGGGGATGGCGAACACTGAAGCTTTCTTT. It specifies CASSSGKGMANTEAFF.

The J gene is TRBJ2-1, the V gene TRBV15; 7 nucleotides match TRBD2. The CDR3 covers 14 residues. With V trimmed by 8 bases and J by 10 bases, 14 bases remained unmatched. Germline CDR1 and CDR2: LNHNV and YYDKDF (reference sequence). The CDR3 sequence: CATHRGPSGLEQFF. The CDR3 nucleotides are TGTGCCACCCACCGAGGGCCTAGCGGATTGGAGCAGTTCTTC.

This clonotype was counted a few times. V is TRBV7-2 and J is TRBJ2-1; 13 bases line up with TRBD2. Trimming at V came to 5 bases and at J to 6 bases, leaving 4 bases not matched to a gene. Germline-derived CDR1 and CDR2 are SGHTA and FQGNSA. CDR3 size: 15 residues. The CDR3 sequence is CASSTGLAGTNEQFF. DNA of the CDR3: TGTGCCAGCAGCACGGGACTAGCGGGAACCAATGAGCAGTTCTTC.

There are a few counts of this clonotype. The rearrangement joins TRBV7-3 to TRBJ2-1, with 8 bases identical to TRBD2. V was clipped by 4 bases and J by 7 bases; unmatched bases: 27. CDR1 and CDR2 from the germline V gene are SGHTA and FQGTGA. This CDR3 comprises 21 residues. CDR3 sequence (DNA): TGTGCCAGCAGCTCCACCGCCTCTACTAAAGGATCAGCGGGAGAAGGAAATGAGCAGTTCTTC. Translation: CASSSTASTKGSAGEGNEQFF.

This clonotype was observed a few times. This chain uses TRBV27 with TRBJ2-7, with a weak D call TRBD1 (6 bases). Trimming pared 3 bases from V and 0 bases from J, leaving 12 bases between. This CDR3 is 15 amino acids long. The germline gives CDR1 MNHEY, CDR2 SMNVEV (reference sequence). CDR3 amino acids: CASSFNPQGSYEQYF. The CDR3 region has the DNA TGTGCCAGCAGTTTCAACCCACAGGGCTCCTACGAGCAGTACTTC.

The chain joins TRBV7-2 to TRBJ1-2; D gene ambiguous. V was clipped by 4 bases and J by 4 bases, with 16 bases between them. CDR1 SGHTA and CDR2 FQGNSA come from the germline V gene. The CDR3 runs 15 residues. The CDR3 sequence: CASSYDGTITYGYTF. In DNA form, the CDR3 reads TGTGCCAGCAGCTACGACGGTACTATCACCTATGGCTACACCTTC.

The chain couples TRBV18 to TRBJ1-6; D is ambiguous. The CDR3 is made up of 15 amino acids. The V end lost 6 bases, the J end lost 10 bases, and 19 bases lay between the germline ends. Germline V gene data show CDR1 as KGHSH and CDR2 as LQKENI. The CDR3 region has the DNA TGTGCCAGCTCGGAAGGGAAGGTTGTCGGGTCACCCCTCCACTTT. Its protein product is CASSEGKVVGSPLHF.

Concerning this clonotype itself: A junction boundary mismatches the germline segment, possibly from a read error. The chain recombines TRBV7-6 with TRBJ2-2; D unresolved. The CDR3 contains 14 residues. The germline gives CDR1 SGHVS, CDR2 FNYEAQ. DNA for the CDR3: TGTGCTAGCAGCTTAGAAACTGGAACCGGGGAGCTGTTTTTT. It yields the protein CASSLETGTGELFF.

The V gene is TRBV12-5, the J gene TRBJ2-1; D is ambiguous. The germline V and J ends were trimmed by 1 base and 0 bases, with 7 bases remaining between them. This CDR3 is built from 15 residues. Germline CDR1 is LGHNT and CDR2 is FRNRAP. This CDR3 reads CASGLGAASYNEQFF. The CDR3, as DNA: TGTGCTAGTGGTTTGGGAGCAGCCTCCTACAATGAGCAGTTCTTC.

This chain joins TRBV7-8 and TRBJ1-4, with D possibly TRBD1 on 5 matching bases. The CDR3 is 17 residues long. V dropped 4 bases and J dropped 8 bases, with 23 bases sitting between them. Looked up from germline, CDR1 is SGHVS and CDR2 is FQNEAQ. The DNA of the CDR3 is TGTGCCAGCAGCTATCGGGGCCGGACAACGCCAACGGAAAAACTGTTTTTT. Protein: CASSYRGRTTPTEKLFF.

This clonotype was seen repeatedly, ten times or more. This chain links TRBV11-2 with TRBJ2-5; D ambiguous. V was pared by 5 bases and J by 5 bases, with 6 bases between. The CDR3 loop spans 11 amino acids. Germline V gene data show CDR1 as SGHAT and CDR2 as FQNNGV. For the CDR3, the DNA is TGTGCCAGCAGCCAATGGGAGACCCAGTACTTC. Residues: CASSQWETQYF.

This clonotype was found a few times. This chain links TRBV7-9 with TRBJ2-5, with 9 positions matching TRBD2. CDR1 and CDR2 (germline): SEHNR, FQNEAQ (reference sequence). Germline trimming cut 3 bases from V and 4 bases from J; bases unmatched to any gene: 6. The CDR3 runs 15 residues. The CDR3 protein is CASSFGVAGVETQYF. As DNA, the CDR3 is TGTGCCAGCAGCTTCGGAGTAGCGGGAGTAGAGACCCAGTACTTC.

The gene calls are TRBV7-6 and TRBJ2-5; unclear D gene. The V end lost 1 base, the J end lost 5 bases, and 17 bases lay between the germline ends. CDR1 is SGHVS, CDR2 FNYEAQ, per germline. The CDR3 covers 16 residues. DNA of the CDR3: TGTGCCAGCAGCTTAGGGGCGGCGGTAACGCGGGAGACCCAGTACTTC. Its translation: CASSLGAAVTRETQYF.

This clonotype was found a few times. The rearrangement links TRBV12-3 or TRBV12-4 to TRBJ1-1, with TRBD1 matching over 9 bases. J was trimmed by 5 bases and V by 7 bases; bases with no gene match: 8. This CDR3 is built from 14 residues. CDR3 sequence: CASTWTGELTEAFF. As DNA, the CDR3 is TGTGCCAGCACCTGGACAGGGGAGTTGACTGAAGCTTTCTTT.